Each of the 8 T cell receptor beta chains below was sequenced from the same sample in a study of blood T cells in healthy people across ages. The second PCR ran roughly 7 to 12 cycles with a sample-barcoded 5' primer and J-beta primers. TCRdb itself ran the 5' RACE reads through MiXCR, one entry per CDR3 protein. Among 1.5 million to 2 million distinct CDR3 sequences listed, 28% were seen once. What was sequenced was blood. These TCRs come from a woman younger than 45 in good health.

The V gene is TRBV30, the J gene TRBJ1-2; maybe TRBD1 (6 bases). Trimming took 3 bases from V and 6 from J, leaving 17 bases between them. This CDR3 comprises 14 residues. The germline V gene has CDR1 GTSNPN and CDR2 SVGIG (reference sequence). CDR3 sequence (DNA): TGTGCCTGGAGCGTACCCCCCGCAGGGGATGGCTACACCTTC. The encoded protein is CAWSVPPAGDGYTF.

This chain connects TRBV12-3 or TRBV12-4 to TRBJ1-1; 7 bases match TRBD1. Germline trimming cut 6 bases from V and 3 bases from J; bases unmatched to any gene: 16. The CDR3 loop spans 17 amino acids. CDR3 DNA: TGTGCCAGCAGCCTTAGGGGGCCCGGGGGCGCGGACACTGAAGCTTTCTTT. As protein: CASSLRGPGGADTEAFF.

Remarks on this clonotype: The conserved phenylalanine or tryptophan is not found at the CDR3 terminus, so this likely reflects a read error. The CDR3 sequence is CSARGLGEQFI. The CDR3 bases are TGCAGTGCTAGAGGATTGGGTGAGCAGTTCATC. The chain uses TRBV20-1 and TRBJ2-1; no reliable D call. V was cut by 1 base and J by 9 bases, with 7 bases left in between. Germline V gene data show CDR1 as DFQATT and CDR2 as SNEGSKA (reference sequence). The CDR3 is made up of 11 amino acids.

This clonotype has only a few counts. V usage is TRBV24-1 and J usage is TRBJ2-3; 8 nucleotides align to TRBD2. Germline V CDR1 and CDR2: KGHDR, SFDVKD. V lost 3 bases to trimming and J lost 2 bases; unmatched junction nucleotides: 3. The CDR3 loop spans 15 amino acids. The CDR3 region is CATSDASGYTDTQYF. CDR3 coding DNA: TGTGCCACCAGTGATGCTAGCGGGTACACAGATACGCAGTATTTT.

This clonotype was seen many times. The chain's CDR3 is CASSQESLQSYEQYF. Written as DNA, the CDR3 is TGTGCCAGCAGCCAAGAGTCGTTACAATCCTACGAGCAGTACTTC. The chain recombines TRBV14 with TRBJ2-7; D ambiguous. The V end lost 0 bases, the J end lost 1 base, and 10 bases lay between the germline ends. This CDR3 is built from 15 residues. Germline CDR1 and CDR2: SGHDN and FVKESK. Looking up the rest from reference TRBV14 and TRBJ2-7 gives the full variable domain: EAGVTQFPSHSVIEKGQTVTLRCDPISGHDNLYWYRRVMGKEIKFLLHFVKESKQDESGMPNNRFLAERTGGTYSTLKVQPAELEDSGVYFCASSQESLQSYEQYFGPGTRLTVT.

This chain joins TRBV9 and TRBJ2-1; TRBD2 aligns across 7 bases. V lost 4 bases to trimming and J lost 5 bases; unmatched junction nucleotides: 9. The germline V gene has CDR1 SGDLS and CDR2 YYNGEE. This CDR3 has 15 amino acids. The CDR3, as DNA: TGTGCCAGCAGCCCGCGGGGGACCAGGAACAATGAGCAGTTCTTC. This gives the protein CASSPRGTRNNEQFF.

V is TRBV10-3 and J is TRBJ2-3, with D unclear. Germline V CDR1 and CDR2: ENHRY, SYGVKD. The CDR3 is made up of 16 amino acids. V lost 0 bases, J lost 2 bases, and 12 bases lay in between. The CDR3 loop reads CAISESFAVYTDTQYF. In DNA form, the CDR3 reads TGTGCCATCAGTGAGTCGTTCGCGGTATACACAGATACGCAGTATTTT.

Remarks on this clonotype: At one of its ends the junction is not consistent with the germline gene, which may arise from a read error. This rearrangement joins TRBV7-2 to TRBJ2-3, with 8 positions matching TRBD2. Germline V gene lookup returns CDR1 SGHTA and CDR2 FQGNSA. There are 16 residues in the CDR3. CDR3 sequence: CASSLQSGGVTDTQYF. CDR3 DNA: TGCGCCAGCAGCCTTCAAAGCGGGGGCGTCACAGATACGCAGTATTTT.